The 3 T cell receptor beta chains reported below all come from one sample, sequenced in a study of T cells after yellow fever vaccination. TCRdb called the 5' RACE reads again in MiXCR, with one record for every CDR3 protein. The sample yields around 310,000 distinct CDR3 sequences, around 4.4% seen once. The sequenced sample was PBMCs, obtained 15 days after the yellow fever booster vaccination. These receptors all come from a man between 18 and 35 years old who received the YFV17D yellow fever vaccine.

This clonotype was picked up many times. The chain carries TRBV11-2 and TRBJ1-1; D remains unclear. CDR1 is SGHAT, CDR2 FQNNGV, per germline. Trimming cost V 6 bases and J 6 bases, with 11 bases left between them. The CDR3 is 12 residues long. DNA for the CDR3: TGTGCCAGCAGTCACGACGAACCTGAAGCTTTCTTT. This encodes CASSHDEPEAFF.

This clonotype was picked up many times. The rearrangement links TRBV5-1 to TRBJ2-3; D is uncertain. This CDR3 has 14 residues. The germline CDR1 and CDR2 sequences are SGHRS and YFSETQ. V lost 5 bases and J 2 bases, leaving 12 bases between the germline ends. This CDR3 reads CASSQSAYTDTQYF. CDR3 bases: TGCGCCAGCAGTCAGTCGGCCTACACAGATACGCAGTATTTT. Full variable domain (rest looked up from reference TRBV5-1 and TRBJ2-3): KAGVTQTPRYLIKTRGQQVTLSCSPISGHRSVSWYQQTPGQGLQFLFEYFSETQRNKGNFPGRFSGRQFSNSRSEMNVSTLELGDSALYLCASSQSAYTDTQYFGPGTRLTVL.

This clonotype has ten or more counts. The chain combines TRBV20-1 with TRBJ2-1, with 10 bases identical to TRBD2. Germline V gene lookup returns CDR1 DFQATT and CDR2 SNEGSKA (reference sequence). The CDR3 has 13 amino acids. Trimming cost V 7 bases and J 10 bases; bases outside gene matches: 10. The CDR3 nucleotides are TGCAGTGTTAAGAGCGGGGGGGCGGCAGAGCAGTTCTTC. This codes for CSVKSGGAAEQFF.